The source of this T cell receptor beta chain is a study of cytomegalovirus exposure and HLA in healthy donors. Study results and caveats: It was around 160 TCR beta chains that were listed as cytomegalovirus-associated. Many donors carried some public TCRs, although rarity characterized most TCR sequences. According to a subsequent analysis, TCR clusters from the first cohort were inclined to appear together in the 130 or so validation repertoires.

Produced via immunoSEQ multiplex PCR; TCRdb's table is partial and in-frame only. The sample has fewer than 120,000 clones, roughly 89% seen once. On this clone itself: Its antigen is unidentified.

V lost 4 bases and J 10 bases, leaving 14 bases between the germline ends. This CDR3 region has 13 residues. Germline V gives CDR1 LGHNA, CDR2 YSLEER. An approximately 130-subject validation cohort, separate from the approximately 670-subject first cohort, supplied the donors. The sequencing input was PBMCs. This chain connects TRBV4-3 to TRBJ2-1; the D is unclear. The source of this sequence is a woman under 30 in good health and CMV-seronegative. CDR3 nucleotide sequence: TGCGCCAGCAGCCCCCTGGGTGGCAGGGAGCAGTTCTTC. This gives the protein CASSPLGGREQFF.